This T cell receptor (beta chain) was documented in a study of early T cells in non-severe SARS-CoV-2 infection. Per the germline V gene, CDR1 is ENHRY and CDR2 is SYGVKD. V lost 0 bases, J lost 10 bases, and 3 bases stayed unmatched. The CDR3 runs to 15 residues. This clonotype has a handful of counts. MiXCR, run by TCRdb on the 5' RACE reads, gives a single entry per CDR3 protein. The sample includes 40,000 to 55,000 distinct CDR3 sequences, approximately 9.8% seen only once; the top ten take about 8%. The clonotype comes from an adult who was a healthcare worker with PCR-confirmed SARS-CoV-2 infection or an uninfected control (not recorded which). This sequence joins TRBV10-3 and TRBJ2-1; 13 bases are a match to TRBD2. The sequencing sample was made of whole blood. The CDR3 DNA reads TGTGCCATCAGTGAGTCGGGGACTAGCGGGAAGGAGCAGTTCTTC. This sequence encodes CAISESGTSGKEQFF.